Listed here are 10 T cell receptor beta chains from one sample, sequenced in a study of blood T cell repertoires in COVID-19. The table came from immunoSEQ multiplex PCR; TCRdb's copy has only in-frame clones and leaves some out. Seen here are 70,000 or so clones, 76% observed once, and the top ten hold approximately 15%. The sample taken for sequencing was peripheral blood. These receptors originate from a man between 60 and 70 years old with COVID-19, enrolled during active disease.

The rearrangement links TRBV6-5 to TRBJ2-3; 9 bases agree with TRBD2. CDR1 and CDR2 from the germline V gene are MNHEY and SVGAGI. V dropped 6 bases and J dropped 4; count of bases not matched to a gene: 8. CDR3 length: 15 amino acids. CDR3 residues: CASRMAGGVSDTQYF. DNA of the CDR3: TGTGCCAGCAGGATGGCGGGAGGGGTTTCAGATACGCAGTATTTT.

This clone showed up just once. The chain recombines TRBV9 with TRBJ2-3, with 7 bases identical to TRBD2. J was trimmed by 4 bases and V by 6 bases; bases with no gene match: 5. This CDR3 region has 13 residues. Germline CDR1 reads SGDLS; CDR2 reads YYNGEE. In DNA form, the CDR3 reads TGTGCCAGCACCAGCGGGACCGCAGATACGCAGTATTTT. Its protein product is CASTSGTADTQYF.

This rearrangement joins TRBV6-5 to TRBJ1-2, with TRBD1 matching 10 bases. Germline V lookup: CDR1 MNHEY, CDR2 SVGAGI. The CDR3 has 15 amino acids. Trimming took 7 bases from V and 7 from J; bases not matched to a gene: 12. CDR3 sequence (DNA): TGTGCCAGCACGCTCGGGACAGGGGTGTCTGGTGGCTACACCTTC. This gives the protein CASTLGTGVSGGYTF.

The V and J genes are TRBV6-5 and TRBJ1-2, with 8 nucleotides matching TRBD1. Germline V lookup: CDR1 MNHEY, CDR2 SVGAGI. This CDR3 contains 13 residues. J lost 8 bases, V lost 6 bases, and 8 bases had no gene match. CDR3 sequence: CASRIGQGSGYTF. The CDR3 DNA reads TGTGCCAGCAGAATTGGACAGGGAAGCGGCTACACCTTC.

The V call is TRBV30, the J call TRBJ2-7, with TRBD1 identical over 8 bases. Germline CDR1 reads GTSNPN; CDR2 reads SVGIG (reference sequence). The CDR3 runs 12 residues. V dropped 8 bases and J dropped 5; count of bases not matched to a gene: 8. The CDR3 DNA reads TGTGCCGGAGGGCAGGGGGCCCACGAGCAGTACTTC. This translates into CAGGQGAHEQYF.

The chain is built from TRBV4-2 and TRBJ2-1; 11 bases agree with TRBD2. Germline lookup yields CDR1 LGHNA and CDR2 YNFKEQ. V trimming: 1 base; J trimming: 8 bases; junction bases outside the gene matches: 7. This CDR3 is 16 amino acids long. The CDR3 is CASSQGSSGGADEQFF. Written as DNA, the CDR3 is TGTGCCAGCAGCCAAGGTAGTAGCGGGGGGGCCGATGAGCAGTTCTTC.

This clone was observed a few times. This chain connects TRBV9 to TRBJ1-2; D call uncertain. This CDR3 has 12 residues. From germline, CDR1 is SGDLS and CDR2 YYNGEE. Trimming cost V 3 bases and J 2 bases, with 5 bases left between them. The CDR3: CASSARNYGYTF. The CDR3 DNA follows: TGTGCCAGCAGCGCCAGAAACTATGGCTACACCTTC.

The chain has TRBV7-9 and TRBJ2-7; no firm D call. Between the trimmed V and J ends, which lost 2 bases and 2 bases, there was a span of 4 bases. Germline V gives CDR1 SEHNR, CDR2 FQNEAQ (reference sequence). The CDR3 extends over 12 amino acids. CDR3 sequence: CASSLPAYEQYF. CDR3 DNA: TGTGCCAGCAGCTTACCGGCCTACGAGCAGTACTTC.

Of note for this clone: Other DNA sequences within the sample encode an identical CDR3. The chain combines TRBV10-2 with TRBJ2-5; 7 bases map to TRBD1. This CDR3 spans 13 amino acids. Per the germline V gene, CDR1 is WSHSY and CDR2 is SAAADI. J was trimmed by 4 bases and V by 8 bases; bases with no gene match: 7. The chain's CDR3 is CASRRGRGETQYF. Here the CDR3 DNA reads TGCGCCAGCCGTAGGGGGCGCGGAGAGACCCAGTACTTC.

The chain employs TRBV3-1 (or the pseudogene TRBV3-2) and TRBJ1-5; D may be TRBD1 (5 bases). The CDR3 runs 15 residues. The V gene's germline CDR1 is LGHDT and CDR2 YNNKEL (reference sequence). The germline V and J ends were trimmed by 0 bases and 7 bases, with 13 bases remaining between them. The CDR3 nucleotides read TGTGCCAGCAGCCAAGATCCCAGGGAAGGGCAGCCCCAGCATTTT. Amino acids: CASSQDPREGQPQHF.